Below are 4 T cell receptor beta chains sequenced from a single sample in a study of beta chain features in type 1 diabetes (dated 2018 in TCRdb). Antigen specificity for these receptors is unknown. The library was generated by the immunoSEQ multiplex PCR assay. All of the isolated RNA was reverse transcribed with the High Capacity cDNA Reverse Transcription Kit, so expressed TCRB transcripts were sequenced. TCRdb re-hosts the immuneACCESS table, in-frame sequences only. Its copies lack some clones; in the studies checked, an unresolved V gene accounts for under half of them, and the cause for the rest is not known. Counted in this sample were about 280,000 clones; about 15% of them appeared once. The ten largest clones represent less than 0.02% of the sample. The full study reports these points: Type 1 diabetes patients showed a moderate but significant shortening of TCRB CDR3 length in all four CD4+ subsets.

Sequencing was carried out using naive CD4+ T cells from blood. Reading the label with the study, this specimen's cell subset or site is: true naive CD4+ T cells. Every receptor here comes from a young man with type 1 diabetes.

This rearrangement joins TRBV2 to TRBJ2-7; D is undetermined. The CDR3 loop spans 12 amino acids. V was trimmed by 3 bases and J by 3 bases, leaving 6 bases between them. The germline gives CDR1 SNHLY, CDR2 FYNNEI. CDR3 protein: CASSESHYEQYF. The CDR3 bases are TGTGCCAGCAGTGAGTCCCACTACGAGCAGTACTTC.

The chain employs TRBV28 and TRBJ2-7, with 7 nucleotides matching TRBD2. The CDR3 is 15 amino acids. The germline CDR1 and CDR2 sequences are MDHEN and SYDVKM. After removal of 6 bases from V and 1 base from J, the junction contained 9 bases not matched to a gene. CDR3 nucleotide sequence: TGTGCCAGCAGCCGGGGGAGGGGTTTTTCCTACGAGCAGTACTTC. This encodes CASSRGRGFSYEQYF.

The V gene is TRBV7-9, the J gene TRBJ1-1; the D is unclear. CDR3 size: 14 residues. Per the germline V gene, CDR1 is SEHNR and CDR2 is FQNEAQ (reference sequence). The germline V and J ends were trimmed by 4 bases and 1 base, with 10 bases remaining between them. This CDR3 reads CASSWRRENTEAFF. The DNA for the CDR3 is TGTGCCAGCAGCTGGCGACGGGAGAACACTGAAGCTTTCTTT. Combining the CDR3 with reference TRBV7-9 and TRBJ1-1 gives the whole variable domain DTGVSQNPRHKITKRGQNVTFRCDPISEHNRLYWYRQTLGQGPEFLTYFQNEAQLEKSRLLSDRFSAERPKGSFSTLEIQRTEQGDSAMYLCASSWRRENTEAFFGQGTRLTVV.

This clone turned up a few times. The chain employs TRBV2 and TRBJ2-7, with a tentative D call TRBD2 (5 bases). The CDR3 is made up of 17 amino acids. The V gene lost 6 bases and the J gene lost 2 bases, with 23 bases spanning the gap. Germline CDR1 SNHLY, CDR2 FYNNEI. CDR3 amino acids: CASSRRPSAGPTYEQYF. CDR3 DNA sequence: TGTGCCAGCAGCAGGAGGCCGAGTGCCGGGCCAACCTACGAGCAGTACTTC.